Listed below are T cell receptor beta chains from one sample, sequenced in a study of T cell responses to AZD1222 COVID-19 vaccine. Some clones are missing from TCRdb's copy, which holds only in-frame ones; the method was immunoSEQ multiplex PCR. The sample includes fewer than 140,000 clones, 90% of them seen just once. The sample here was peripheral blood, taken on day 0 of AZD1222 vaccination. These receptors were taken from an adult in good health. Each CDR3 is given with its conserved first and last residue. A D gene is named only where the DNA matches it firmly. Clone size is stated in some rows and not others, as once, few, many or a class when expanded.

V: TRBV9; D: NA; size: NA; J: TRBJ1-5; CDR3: CASSATGGSNQPQHF; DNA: TGTGCCAGCAGCGCCACCGGGGGAAGCAATCAGCCCCAGCATTTT
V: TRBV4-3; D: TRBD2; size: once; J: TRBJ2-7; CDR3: CASSQEGRLAGGEQYF; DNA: TGCGCCAGCAGCCAAGAAGGAAGGCTAGCGGGAGGCGAGCAGTACTTC
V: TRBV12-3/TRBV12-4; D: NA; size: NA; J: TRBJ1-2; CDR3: CASSFSISYGYTF; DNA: TGTGCCAGCAGTTTTTCAATTTCCTATGGCTACACCTTC
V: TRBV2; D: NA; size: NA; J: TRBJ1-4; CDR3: CASIRTVGKLFF; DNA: TGTGCCAGCATACGGACAGTAGGAAAACTGTTTTTT
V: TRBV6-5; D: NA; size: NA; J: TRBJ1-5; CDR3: CASNRARQPQHF; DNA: TGTGCCAGCAATAGGGCAAGACAGCCCCAGCATTTT
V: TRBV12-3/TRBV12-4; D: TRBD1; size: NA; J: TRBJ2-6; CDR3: CASTGTEVNVLTF; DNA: TGTGCCAGCACCGGGACAGAGGTCAACGTCCTGACTTTC
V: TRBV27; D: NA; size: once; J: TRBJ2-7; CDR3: CASSLFPRSYEQYF; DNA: TGTGCCAGCAGTTTATTTCCGAGATCCTACGAGCAGTACTTC
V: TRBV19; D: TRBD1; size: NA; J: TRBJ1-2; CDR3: CASQRNRDRGLYGYTF; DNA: TGTGCCAGCCAGCGAAACCGGGACAGGGGGCTTTATGGCTACACCTTC
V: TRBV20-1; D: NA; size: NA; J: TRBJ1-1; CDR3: CSAGKTRAFF; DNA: TGCAGTGCTGGGAAGACACGAGCTTTCTTT
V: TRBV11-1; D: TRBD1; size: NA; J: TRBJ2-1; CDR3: CASSGGQVIINEQFF; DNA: TGTGCCAGCAGCGGGGGACAGGTGATAATCAATGAGCAGTTCTTC
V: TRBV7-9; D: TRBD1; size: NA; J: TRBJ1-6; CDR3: CASSEERTGFDSPLHF; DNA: TGTGCCAGCAGCGAAGAACGGACAGGTTTTGATTCACCCCTCCACTTT
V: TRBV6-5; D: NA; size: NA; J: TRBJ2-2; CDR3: CASRRDFDTGELFF; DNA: TGTGCCAGCAGACGTGACTTTGACACCGGGGAGCTGTTTTTT
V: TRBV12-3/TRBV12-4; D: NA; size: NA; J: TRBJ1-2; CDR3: CASSLMGYYGYTF; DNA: TGTGCCAGCAGTTTAATGGGATACTATGGCTACACCTTC
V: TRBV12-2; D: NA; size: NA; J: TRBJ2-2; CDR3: CASPSGTGELFF; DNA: TGTGCAAGTCCCTCGGGGACCGGGGAGCTGTTTTTT
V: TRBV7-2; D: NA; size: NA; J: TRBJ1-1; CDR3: CASSLVRGGEAFF; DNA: TGTGCCAGCAGCTTAGTTAGGGGGGGTGAAGCTTTCTTT
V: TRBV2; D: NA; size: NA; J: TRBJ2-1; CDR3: CASRRAGPHNEQFF; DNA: TGTGCCAGTCGAAGAGCAGGGCCCCACAATGAGCAGTTCTTC
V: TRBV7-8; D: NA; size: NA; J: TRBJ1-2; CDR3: CASSSGVGKGYTF; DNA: TGTGCCAGCAGTTCGGGGGTGGGTAAAGGCTACACCTTC
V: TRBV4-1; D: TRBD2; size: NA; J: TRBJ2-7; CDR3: CASSQPGTSGITYEQYF; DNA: TGCGCCAGCAGCCAACCAGGGACTAGCGGGATTACATACGAGCAGTACTTC
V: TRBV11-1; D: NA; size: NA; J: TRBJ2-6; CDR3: CASRITGAPGANVLTF; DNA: TGTGCCAGCAGAATAACGGGGGCGCCTGGGGCCAACGTCCTGACTTTC
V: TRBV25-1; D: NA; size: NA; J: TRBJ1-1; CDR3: CASSDTGRLGTEAFF; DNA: TGTGCCAGCAGTGATACAGGGAGGCTGGGCACTGAAGCTTTCTTT
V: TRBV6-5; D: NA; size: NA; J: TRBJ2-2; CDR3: CASRLPSRGTGELFF; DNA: TGTGCCAGCAGACTACCTAGCCGCGGGACCGGGGAGCTGTTTTTT
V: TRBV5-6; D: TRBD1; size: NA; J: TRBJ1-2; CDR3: CASSRGQGPHGYTF; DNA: TGTGCCAGCAGCAGGGGACAGGGGCCGCATGGCTACACCTTC
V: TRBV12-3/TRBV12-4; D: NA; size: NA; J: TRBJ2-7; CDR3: CASSLELNGEQYF; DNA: TGTGCCAGCAGTTTGGAGCTAAACGGCGAGCAGTACTTC
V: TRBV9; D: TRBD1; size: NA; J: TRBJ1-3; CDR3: CASSADRGLSGNTIYF; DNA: TGTGCCAGCAGCGCCGACAGGGGGCTTTCTGGAAACACCATATATTTT
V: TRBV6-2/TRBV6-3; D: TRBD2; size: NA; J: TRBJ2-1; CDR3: CASSYQIGTRLGEQFF; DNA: TGTGCCAGCAGTTACCAGATCGGGACTAGGCTAGGCGAGCAGTTCTTC
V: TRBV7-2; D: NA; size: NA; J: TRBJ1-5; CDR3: CASSLAIGPGQPQHF; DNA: TGTGCCAGCAGCTTAGCGATCGGACCAGGGCAGCCCCAGCATTTT
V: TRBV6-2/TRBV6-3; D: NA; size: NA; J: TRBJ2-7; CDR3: CASSLTTYEQYF; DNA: TGTGCCAGCAGTTTGACGACCTACGAGCAGTACTTC
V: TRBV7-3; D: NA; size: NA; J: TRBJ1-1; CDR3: CASSPGGGTEAFF; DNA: TGTGCCAGCAGCCCCGGGGGGGGCACTGAAGCTTTCTTT
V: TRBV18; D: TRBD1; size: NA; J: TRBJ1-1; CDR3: CASSPLTGTANTEAFF; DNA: TGTGCCAGCTCACCACTAACCGGGACAGCAAACACTGAAGCTTTCTTT
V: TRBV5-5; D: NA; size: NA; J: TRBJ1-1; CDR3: CASSLALKMANTEAFF; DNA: TGTGCCAGCAGCTTGGCTTTAAAGATGGCGAACACTGAAGCTTTCTTT
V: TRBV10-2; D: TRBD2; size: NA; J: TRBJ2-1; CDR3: CASSFSGTYNEQFF; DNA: TGCGCCAGCAGTTTTAGCGGGACCTACAATGAGCAGTTCTTC
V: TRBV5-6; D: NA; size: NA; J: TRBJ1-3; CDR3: CASSFILSGGSYGNTIYF; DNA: TGTGCCAGCAGCTTTATCTTGTCGGGGGGGTCTTACGGAAACACCATATATTTT
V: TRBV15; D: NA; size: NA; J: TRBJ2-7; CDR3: CATSRIETYEQYF; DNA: TGTGCCACCAGCAGAATTGAAACCTACGAGCAGTACTTC
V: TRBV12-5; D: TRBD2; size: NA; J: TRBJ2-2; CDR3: CASVDSGRVRGGELFF; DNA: TGTGCTAGTGTCGATAGCGGGAGAGTAAGGGGCGGGGAGCTGTTTTTT
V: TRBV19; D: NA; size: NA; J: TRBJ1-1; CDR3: CASSIEFEGSKNTEAFF; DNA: TGTGCCAGTAGTATAGAATTCGAGGGGTCTAAGAACACTGAAGCTTTCTTT
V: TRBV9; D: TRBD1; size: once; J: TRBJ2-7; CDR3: CASSFRDRGYYEQYF; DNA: TGTGCCAGCAGCTTTCGGGACAGGGGTTACTACGAGCAGTACTTC
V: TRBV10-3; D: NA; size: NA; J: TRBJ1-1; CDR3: CAISEGAANTEAFF; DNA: TGTGCCATCAGTGAGGGGGCAGCTAACACTGAAGCTTTCTTT
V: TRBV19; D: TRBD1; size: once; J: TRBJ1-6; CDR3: CASSKGQRISPLHF; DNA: TGTGCCAGTAGTAAGGGACAGAGGATTTCACCCCTCCACTTT
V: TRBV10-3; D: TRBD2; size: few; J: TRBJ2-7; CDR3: CAISDPGTSGRGGYEQYF; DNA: TGTGCCATCAGTGACCCGGGGACTAGCGGGAGAGGAGGATACGAGCAGTACTTC
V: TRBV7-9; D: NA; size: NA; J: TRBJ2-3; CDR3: CASSLGLYEGSDTQYF; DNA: TGTGCCAGCAGCTTAGGCCTCTATGAGGGGTCAGATACGCAGTATTTT
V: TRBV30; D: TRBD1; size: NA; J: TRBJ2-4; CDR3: CAWSVGTGNIQYF; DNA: TGTGCCTGGAGCGTGGGGACAGGGAACATTCAGTACTTC
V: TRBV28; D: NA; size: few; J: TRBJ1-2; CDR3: CASSKISGYGYTF; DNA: TGTGCCAGCAGTAAAATCTCGGGCTATGGCTACACCTTC
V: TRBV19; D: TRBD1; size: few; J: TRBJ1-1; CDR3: CASSPQGENTEAFF; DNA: TGTGCCAGTAGTCCTCAGGGGGAGAACACTGAAGCTTTCTTT
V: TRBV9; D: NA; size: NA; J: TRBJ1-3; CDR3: CASSLHGDPLPAVGNTIYF; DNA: TGTGCCAGCAGCCTACACGGCGACCCACTCCCGGCGGTAGGAAACACCATATATTTT
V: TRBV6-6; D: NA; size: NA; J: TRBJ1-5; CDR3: CASPLGGEGPGPQHF; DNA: TGTGCCAGCCCCCTGGGGGGGGAAGGTCCGGGGCCCCAGCATTTT
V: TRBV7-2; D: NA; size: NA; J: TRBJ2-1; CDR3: CASSLARGTPGAHEQFF; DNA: TGTGCCAGCAGCTTAGCGCGGGGAACCCCCGGGGCTCATGAGCAGTTCTTC